This passage covers 3 T cell receptor beta chains from one sample sequenced in a study of cytomegalovirus exposure and HLA in healthy donors. PCR used 60 Vbeta primers and 13 Jbeta primers. This table comes from immunoSEQ multiplex PCR, and its TCRdb copy is limited to in-frame clones, with some not included. The sample shows some 140,000 clones, approximately 80% of them seen only once. Input material: PBMCs. The source of these receptors is a male donor in good health and CMV-seropositive.

The DNA of the CDR3 is TGTGCCAGCAGCTCCGAGGACAGGGTAAATGAGCAGTTCTTC. Translated: CASSSEDRVNEQFF. V and J are TRBV7-3 and TRBJ2-1, with 8 nucleotides matching TRBD1. There are 14 residues in the CDR3. The V gene end was trimmed by 4 bases and the J gene end by 7 bases; junction bases not matched to a gene: 6. Looked up from germline, CDR1 is SGHTA and CDR2 is FQGTGA.

Details on this clone: An end of the junction does not agree with germline; a read error may underlie this. The rearrangement links TRBV11-3 to TRBJ2-1; D is possibly TRBD2 (5 bases). Germline V gene sequence: CDR1 SGHNT, CDR2 YENEEA. There are 15 residues in the CDR3. As DNA, the CDR3 is TGTGCCAGCAGCCTAGAGGGATTGGCGGGCAATGAGCAGTTCTTC. This codes for CASSLEGLAGNEQFF.

The rearrangement joins TRBV30 to TRBJ2-5, with 7 bases identical to TRBD2. The closer fit of TRBJ2-7 to the DNA end suggests the J call may be wrong. The CDR3 covers 12 residues. The V gene's germline CDR1 is GTSNPN and CDR2 SVGIG (reference sequence). The chain's CDR3 is CAWGLEPSEQYF. The CDR3 DNA reads as TGTGCCTGGGGACTAGAACCATCCGAGCAGTACTTC.